This T cell receptor (beta chain) was captured in a study of blood T cell repertoires in COVID-19. Across the whole study: Sites across the United States, Italy and Spain contributed samples from acute and convalescent COVID-19. T cells, B-cell-depleted T cells, or PBMCs provided the cDNA or gDNA that served as material.

Per the authors' pipeline: Amplification from reference gene primers served as the basis for estimated nucleated cell counts. Clones were sequenced by immunoSEQ multiplex PCR, and TCRdb holds only the in-frame ones, with some missing. V and J calls and clone size are given by that table; D and trimming were obtained from the DNA. Of some 230,000 clones in the sample, 80% to 85% were seen once. The CDR3 runs to 18 residues. Deletions cut 0 bases from V and 1 base from J, with 13 bases between. The germline V gene has CDR1 KGHSH and CDR2 LQKENI. The specimen sequenced was peripheral blood. The gene calls are TRBV18 and TRBJ2-6, with D perhaps TRBD2 (5 bases). The sequence was obtained from a woman in her twenties or thirties who had recovered from COVID-19. The CDR3 spells CASSPPKGGGSGANVLTF. The CDR3 coding sequence is TGTGCCAGCTCACCACCAAAGGGTGGCGGGTCTGGGGCCAACGTCCTGACTTTC. Using reference TRBV18 and TRBJ2-6 for the parts outside the CDR3, the full variable domain is NAGVMQNPRHLVRRRGQEARLRCSPMKGHSHVYWYRQLPEEGLKFMVYLQKENIIDESGMPKERFSAEFPKEGPSILRIQQVVRGDSAAYFCASSPPKGGGSGANVLTFGAGSRLTVL.